A single sample gave rise to the 9 T cell receptor beta chains below, sequenced in a study of T cells in Graves' hyperthyroidism and ophthalmopathy. Using RNA transcripts as the source, TCR beta CDR3 regions were amplified. RT-PCR in the first round (using the HTBI primer set) targeted the TCR CDR3. A single record per CDR3 protein comes from TCRdb applying MiXCR to the multiplex PCR reads. Of approximately 600,000 distinct CDR3 sequences in the sample, about a fifth are singletons; the top ten hold 30% to 40%. The sequencing input was blood. All receptors come from a man younger than 40 with Graves' ophthalmopathy.

CDR3 DNA: TGCGCCAGCAGAGGCGGGAGTAGGAATGAGCAGTTCTTC. Encoded protein: CASRGGSRNEQFF. The chain is built from TRBV5-1 and TRBJ2-1; 7 nucleotides agree with TRBD2. V lost 5 bases, J lost 7 bases, and 6 bases stayed unmatched. Germline CDR1 and CDR2: SGHRS and YFSETQ. CDR3 length equals 13 residues.

Comments on this clonotype: One base away lies a much larger clone, so this may be a sequencing read error. The chain uses TRBV28 and TRBJ1-4; 9 bases line up with TRBD1. Germline values: CDR1 MDHEN, CDR2 SYDVKM. V shed 6 bases, J shed 6 bases, and the junction held 5 bases outside the gene matches. The CDR3 consists of 14 residues. CDR3 coding DNA: TGTGCCAGCAGCACAGGGGGCGAAGATGAAAAACTGTTTTTT. Translation: CASSTGGEDEKLFF. Looking up the rest from reference TRBV28 and TRBJ1-4 gives the full variable domain: DVKVTQSSRYLVKRTGEKVFLECVQDMDHENMFWYRQDPGLGLRLIYFSYDVKMKEKGDIPEGYSVSREKKERFSLILESASTNQTSMYLCASSTGGEDEKLFFGSGTQLSVL.

The chain recombines TRBV6-1 with TRBJ1-4, with D perhaps matching TRBD1 (5 bases). CDR1 is MNHNS, CDR2 SASEGT, per germline. V lost 6 bases and J 7 bases, leaving 12 bases between the germline ends. The CDR3 is 13 residues long. The CDR3 coding sequence is TGTGCCAGCAGAGACAGCCCACTTGAAAAACTGTTTTTT. It translates to CASRDSPLEKLFF.

This clonotype was recorded many times. The rearrangement uses TRBV11-2 and TRBJ2-3; the match to TRBD2 covers 11 bases. The CDR3 spans 16 residues. J was trimmed by 1 base and V by 5 bases; bases with no gene match: 5. Looked up from germline, CDR1 is SGHAT and CDR2 is FQNNGV. The CDR3 here is CASSGQGLAGTDTQYF. For the CDR3, the DNA is TGTGCCAGCAGCGGACAGGGACTAGCGGGCACAGATACGCAGTATTTT.

The J gene is TRBJ1-1, the V gene TRBV20-1, with no clear D. Looked up from germline, CDR1 is DFQATT and CDR2 is SNEGSKA (reference sequence). This CDR3 has 9 amino acids. The ends were cut back, 3 bases at V and 6 bases at J, with 2 bases in the middle. The CDR3: CSARAEAFF. The DNA for the CDR3 is TGCAGTGCTAGGGCTGAAGCTTTCTTT.

The chain is built from TRBV20-1 and TRBJ2-7, with D tentatively TRBD2 (5 bases). This CDR3 region has 15 residues. Germline CDR1 and CDR2: DFQATT and SNEGSKA (reference sequence). The germline V and J ends were trimmed by 3 bases and 3 bases, with 18 bases remaining between them. The CDR3 nucleotides are TGCAGTGCTAGTATAAGCGGACCGCGAGGCTACGAGCAGTACTTC. This codes for CSASISGPRGYEQYF.

This clonotype has ten or more counts. The rearrangement links TRBV10-3 to TRBJ2-5; D may correspond to TRBD1 or TRBD2 (5 bases each). The V gene lost 1 base and the J gene lost 0 bases, with 9 bases spanning the gap. The CDR3 has 15 residues. CDR1 and CDR2 (germline): ENHRY, SYGVKD. Here the CDR3 DNA reads TGTGCCATCAGTGAGTTGTGGGGGTACCAAGAGACCCAGTACTTC. Residues: CAISELWGYQETQYF.

This clonotype has at least ten counts. This chain's CDR3 is CASSLDLGAGQPQHF. Written as DNA, the CDR3 is TGTGCCAGCAGTTTAGATCTGGGGGCAGGTCAGCCCCAGCATTTT. The rearrangement joins TRBV12-3 or TRBV12-4 to TRBJ1-5, with D tentatively TRBD1 (6 bases). V lost 1 base, J lost 6 bases, and 13 bases lay in between. This CDR3 has 15 amino acids.

This clonotype has at least ten counts. The gene calls are TRBV6-2 or TRBV6-3 and TRBJ2-7, with 7 bases fitting TRBD2. Germline lookup yields CDR1 MNHEY and CDR2 SVGEGT. The length of the CDR3 is 16 residues. V trimming: 7 bases; J trimming: 5 bases; junction bases outside the gene matches: 17. The CDR3 protein is CASKLHSGGRRNEQYF. CDR3 sequence (DNA): TGTGCCAGCAAGTTACATTCGGGAGGCCGGCGAAACGAGCAGTACTTC.